Shown below are 27 T cell receptor beta chains from a single sample sequenced in a study of shared clonotypes between healthy human individuals. TCRdb keeps only in-frame clones here, not all; method: immunoSEQ multiplex PCR. The data show over a million clones, just under 99% seen once. Sequenced material: naive CD4+ T cells sorted from blood. Subset described: CD45RA+ positively selected. The receptors were gathered from a young man in good health.

The chain is built from TRBV18 and TRBJ2-1; D is perhaps TRBD2 (6 bases). Trimming took 3 bases from V and 15 from J, leaving 12 bases between them. Germline-derived CDR1 and CDR2 are KGHSH and LQKENI. The CDR3 extends over 11 amino acids. In nucleotides, the CDR3 is TGTGCCAGCTCACCGGAGGGGCCTCGGTTCTTC. It translates to CASSPEGPRFF.

The chain couples TRBV7-2 to TRBJ2-1; maybe TRBD1 (7 bases). The CDR3 covers 15 residues. The germline V gene encodes CDR1 SGHTA and CDR2 FQGNSA. V was trimmed by 0 bases and J by 6 bases, leaving 12 bases between them. The DNA of the CDR3 is TGTGCCAGCAGCTTAGCCAGGGGGGCTCGCAATGAGCAGTTCTTC. Residues: CASSLARGARNEQFF.

J is TRBJ2-7 and V is TRBV19; TRBD1 matches 8 bases. CDR3 length: 16 amino acids. CDR1 is LNHDA, CDR2 SQIVND, per germline (reference sequence). V trimming: 5 bases; J trimming: 9 bases; junction bases outside the gene matches: 18. This chain's CDR3 is CASSVRTGTGSNVQYF. The CDR3 DNA reads TGTGCCAGTAGTGTGAGAACCGGGACAGGTTCCAACGTGCAGTACTTC.

V gene TRBV21-1 combines with J gene TRBJ2-7; the table's D call TRBD2 went unverified against the DNA. TRBV21-1 is recorded as a pseudogene. The CDR3 length is 20 residues. Here the CDR3 reads CASSKELYSLTSSSSYEQYF. The CDR3 DNA sequence: TGTGCCAGCAGCAAAGAACTTTATAGTTTAACTAGCAGCTCCTCGTACGAGCAGTACTTC.

The rearrangement links TRBV7-3 to TRBJ2-7; no clear D gene. The germline V and J ends were trimmed by 6 bases and 0 bases, with 15 bases remaining between them. The CDR3 runs 15 residues. Germline CDR1 and CDR2: SGHTA and FQGTGA. The DNA of the CDR3 is TGTGCCAGCAGTATTGGGCCGGACCTCTCCTACGAGCAGTACTTC. It specifies CASSIGPDLSYEQYF.

This chain connects TRBV4-1 to TRBJ2-3; the D gene is possibly TRBD2 (5 bases). CDR1 is MGHRA, CDR2 YSYEKL, per germline. The V end lost 2 bases, the J end lost 1 base, and 16 bases lay between the germline ends. The length of the CDR3 is 17 residues. CDR3 DNA sequence: TGCGCCAGCAGCCAACCGGAGGCCCCAATTCGCACAGATACGCAGTATTTT. It encodes CASSQPEAPIRTDTQYF.

About this clone itself: This specimen includes other DNA sequences encoding the same CDR3. The rearrangement joins TRBV7-9 to TRBJ1-5; 9 bases are a match to TRBD1. The CDR3 has 14 amino acids. After removal of 6 bases from V and 4 bases from J, the junction contained 4 bases not matched to a gene. The germline V gene has CDR1 SEHNR and CDR2 FQNEAQ (reference sequence). The CDR3 region has the DNA TGTGCCAGCAGTTCGACAGGGGGAAATCAGCCCCAGCATTTT. It yields the protein CASSSTGGNQPQHF.

The chain links TRBV4-2 to TRBJ1-3; tentatively, D is TRBD1 (6 bases). CDR1 is LGHNA and CDR2 is YNFKEQ in the germline V gene. Trimming took 0 bases from V and 3 from J, leaving 6 bases between them. The CDR3 totals 14 residues. The CDR3 sequence is CASSQDRGGNTIYF. DNA of the CDR3: TGTGCCAGCAGCCAAGACAGGGGTGGAAACACCATATATTTT.

This sequence joins TRBV5-6 and TRBJ2-5, with 10 bases aligning to TRBD1. From germline, CDR1 is SGHDT and CDR2 YYEEEE. The CDR3 consists of 17 residues. V lost 6 bases, J lost 3 bases, and 14 bases stayed unmatched. CDR3 residues: CASIPHPGQGRKETQYF. The CDR3 nucleotides are TGTGCCAGCATCCCTCATCCGGGACAGGGGAGAAAAGAGACCCAGTACTTC. Using reference TRBV5-6 and TRBJ2-5 for the parts outside the CDR3, the full variable domain is DAGVTQSPTHLIKTRGQQVTLRCSPKSGHDTVSWYQQALGQGPQFIFQYYEEEERQRGNFPDRFSGHQFPNYSSELNVNALLLGDSALYLCASIPHPGQGRKETQYFGPGTRLLVL.

The chain links TRBV2 to TRBJ2-1; D gene uncertain. V was trimmed by 5 bases and J by 7 bases, leaving 9 bases between them. The CDR3 has 12 residues. Per germline, CDR1 SNHLY and CDR2 FYNNEI. CDR3 region: CASSFGRNEQFF. The CDR3 nucleotides read TGTGCCAGCAGTTTCGGAAGGAATGAGCAGTTCTTC.

The genes are TRBV7-2 and TRBJ2-1, with a possible D match to TRBD2 (5 bases). V was trimmed by 1 base and J by 1 base, leaving 11 bases between them. The CDR3 contains 16 residues. Germline loops: CDR1 SGHTA, CDR2 FQGNSA. CDR3 sequence: CASSLGARGSYNEQFF. DNA for the CDR3: TGTGCCAGCAGCTTAGGGGCGAGAGGGTCCTACAATGAGCAGTTCTTC. The full variable domain, its missing parts supplied by reference TRBV7-2 and TRBJ2-1, is GAGVSQSPSNKVTEKGKDVELRCDPISGHTALYWYRQSLGQGLEFLIYFQGNSAPDKSGLPSDRFSAERTGGSVSTLTIQRTQQEDSAVYLCASSLGARGSYNEQFFGPGTRLTVL.

This chain uses TRBV2 with TRBJ2-3; 9 bases agree with TRBD2. This CDR3 is built from 15 residues. V was clipped by 9 bases and J by 4 bases; unmatched bases: 11. Germline V lookup: CDR1 SNHLY, CDR2 FYNNEI. DNA of the CDR3: TGTGCCAGGATGCCGGCAGCGGGAGGACCAGATACGCAGTATTTT. It encodes CARMPAAGGPDTQYF.

The chain uses TRBV27 and TRBJ1-4, with D unresolved. V gave up 5 bases and J gave up 10 bases, with 17 bases separating them. Looked up from germline, CDR1 is MNHEY and CDR2 is SMNVEV (reference sequence). The length of the CDR3 is 14 residues. CDR3 protein: CASSRGRFEGKLFF. The DNA of the CDR3 is TGTGCCAGCAGTAGAGGAAGGTTTGAAGGAAAACTGTTTTTT.

The DNA of the CDR3 is TGTGCCAGCTCAAACACAGGGATGAACACTGAAGCTTTCTTT. Its protein is CASSNTGMNTEAFF. The V gene is TRBV18, the J gene TRBJ1-1, with TRBD1 as a possible D gene (6 bases). The germline gives CDR1 KGHSH, CDR2 LQKENI. V lost 5 bases to trimming and J lost 0 bases, with 10 bases between them. The CDR3 has 14 residues.

The chain carries TRBV10-3 and TRBJ2-2; perhaps TRBD2 as D (5 bases). The CDR3 contains 13 residues. From germline, CDR1 is ENHRY and CDR2 SYGVKD. V was cut by 8 bases and J by 2 bases, with 9 bases left in between. The CDR3 DNA follows: TGTGCCATCGCTAGCAGTAACACCGGGGAGCTGTTTTTT. Protein product: CAIASSNTGELFF.

The chain has TRBV10-3 and TRBJ2-7; TRBD1 agrees at 7 bases. From germline, CDR1 is ENHRY and CDR2 SYGVKD. The CDR3 is 14 residues long. With 10 bases clipped from V and 2 bases from J, the junction kept 11 bases outside the gene matches. This chain's CDR3 is CASSGLGTAYEQYF. DNA of the CDR3: TGTGCCAGTTCCGGGTTAGGGACAGCCTACGAGCAGTACTTC.

The V call is TRBV19, the J call TRBJ1-1; D call uncertain. Germline V gene lookup returns CDR1 LNHDA and CDR2 SQIVND (reference sequence). This CDR3 has 10 amino acids. Between the trimmed V and J ends, which lost 4 bases and 8 bases, there was a span of 5 bases. CDR3 residues: CASSSGEAFF. CDR3 nucleotide sequence: TGTGCCAGTAGTAGTGGAGAAGCTTTCTTT.

Comments on this clone: Other DNA sequences in this specimen translate into the identical CDR3. The CDR3 region has the DNA TGTGCCAGCTCACCTCCCGCAGGCACAGATACGCAGTATTTT. This sequence encodes CASSPPAGTDTQYF. The rearrangement uses TRBV18 and TRBJ2-3; D is undetermined. This CDR3 contains 14 residues. Trimming removed 3 bases from V and 1 base from J, with 8 bases in between. Germline V gene data show CDR1 as KGHSH and CDR2 as LQKENI.

The chain carries TRBV30 and TRBJ2-7; D might be TRBD2 (5 bases). There are 14 residues in the CDR3. Germline V gene data show CDR1 as GTSNPN and CDR2 as SVGIG (reference sequence). Trimming took off 8 bases at V and 0 bases at J, with 17 bases between the two ends. CDR3 sequence (DNA): TGTGCCGGGTATAGCGAGGAGAGCTCCTACGAGCAGTACTTC. This codes for CAGYSEESSYEQYF.

As for this clone: The sample has other DNA sequences that encode this CDR3 too. This rearrangement joins TRBV29-1 to TRBJ2-6; D possibly corresponds to TRBD1 (5 bases). The V and J ends lost 4 bases and 2 bases respectively, with 6 bases between them. Germline assignment: CDR1 SQVTM and CDR2 ANQGSEA. The CDR3 contains 13 residues. The CDR3, as DNA: TGCAGCGTTGTAGGGGCTGGGGCCAACGTCCTGACTTTC. This encodes CSVVGAGANVLTF.

Here the CDR3 DNA reads TGTGCCAGCAGCTTATTCGACGAGCAGTACTTC. It is translated as CASSLFDEQYF. This chain links TRBV7-9 with TRBJ2-7; no firm D call. Germline-derived CDR1 and CDR2 are SEHNR and FQNEAQ (reference sequence). V gave up 2 bases and J gave up 5 bases, with 4 bases separating them. The CDR3 runs 11 residues.

The chain combines TRBV4-2 with TRBJ1-2; weak D call: TRBD1 (6 bases). Trimming took 4 bases from V and 7 from J, leaving 16 bases between them. The CDR3 extends over 14 amino acids. Germline loops: CDR1 LGHNA, CDR2 YNFKEQ. For the CDR3, the DNA is TGTGCCAGCAGCCCCGGGGACACTCGGCCTGGCTACACCTTC. Encoded protein: CASSPGDTRPGYTF.

The rearrangement uses TRBV19 and TRBJ1-1; 8 nucleotides line up with TRBD1. The CDR3 contains 14 residues. In germline, CDR1 is LNHDA, CDR2 SQIVND (reference sequence). V lost 6 bases to trimming and J lost 5 bases; unmatched junction nucleotides: 8. In nucleotides, the CDR3 is TGTGCCAGTAGCAGCGACAGGGGCCGGACTGAAGCTTTCTTT. It specifies CASSSDRGRTEAFF.

The J gene is TRBJ2-1, the V gene TRBV14; no firm D call. Deletions cut 7 bases from V and 0 bases from J, with 13 bases between. Germline CDR1 reads SGHDN; CDR2 reads FVKESK. CDR3 length: 15 residues. The CDR3: CASTPLSSSYNEQFF. CDR3 nucleotides: TGTGCCAGCACCCCCTTGAGTAGCTCCTACAATGAGCAGTTCTTC.

V is TRBV4-2 and J is TRBJ2-3, with TRBD2 identical over 7 bases. V lost 3 bases to trimming and J lost 6 bases; unmatched junction nucleotides: 9. This CDR3 comprises 15 residues. CDR1 and CDR2 (germline): LGHNA, YNFKEQ. The CDR3 loop is CASSHKRASGDTQYF. Here the CDR3 DNA reads TGTGCCAGCAGCCACAAGCGGGCTAGCGGCGATACGCAGTATTTT.

The CDR3 region has the DNA TGTGCCAGCAGCGTAGAAGGAGGACAGGTGATTAAGGATTGGCGGCCCCAGCATTTT. Amino acids: CASSVEGGQVIKDWRPQHF. The chain carries TRBV9 and TRBJ1-5; TRBD1 aligns across 7 bases. The germline V gene has CDR1 SGDLS and CDR2 YYNGEE. Trimming removed 0 bases from V and 9 bases from J; junction bases left unmatched: 21. The CDR3 covers 19 residues.

About this clone: A read error may account for a junction end that differs from germline. The same CDR3 also results from other DNA sequences found in this sample. The genes are TRBV7-7 and TRBJ2-7; no reliable D call. CDR3 length: 13 amino acids. Germline V lookup: CDR1 SSHAT, CDR2 FNYEAQ (reference sequence). The CDR3 DNA reads TGTGCTAGCAGCTTAGGCAGAACCTACGAGCAGTACTTC. Its protein is CASSLGRTYEQYF.